This T cell receptor (beta chain) was observed in a study of cytomegalovirus exposure and HLA in healthy donors. PCR involved 60 Vbeta and 13 Jbeta primers. This table comes from immunoSEQ multiplex PCR, and its TCRdb copy is limited to in-frame clones, with some not included. The data show some 91,000 clones, around 76% seen once. The germline V and J ends were trimmed by 1 base and 4 bases, with 12 bases remaining between them. The CDR3 contains 15 residues. Germline CDR1 LGHNA, CDR2 YSLEER. The clonotype comes from a man aged 35-49 years in good health and CMV-seropositive. The chain employs TRBV4-3 and TRBJ2-3; TRBD2 is a possible D gene (6 bases). Sequencing was carried out using PBMCs. CDR3 sequence reads: CASSQARGSADTQYF. The CDR3 coding sequence is TGCGCCAGCAGCCAAGCCCGGGGGAGCGCAGATACGCAGTATTTT.